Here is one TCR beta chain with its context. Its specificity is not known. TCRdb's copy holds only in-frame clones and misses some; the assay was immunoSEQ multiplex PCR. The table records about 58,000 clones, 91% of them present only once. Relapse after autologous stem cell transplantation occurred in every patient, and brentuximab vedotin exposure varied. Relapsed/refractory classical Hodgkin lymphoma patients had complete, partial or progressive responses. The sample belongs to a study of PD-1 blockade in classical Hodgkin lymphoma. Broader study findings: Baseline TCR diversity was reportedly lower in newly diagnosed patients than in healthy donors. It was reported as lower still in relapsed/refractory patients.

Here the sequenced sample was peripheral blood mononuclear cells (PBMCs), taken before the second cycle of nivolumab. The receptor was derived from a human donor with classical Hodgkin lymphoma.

CDR3 nucleotides: TGTGCCAGCAGCTCGGACAGGTACAATGAGCAGTTCTTC. Translation gives CASSSDRYNEQFF. The genes are TRBV27 and TRBJ2-1; 7 positions agree with TRBD1. The trim removed 6 bases at V and 4 bases at J, leaving 3 bases unmatched. The germline V gene has CDR1 MNHEY and CDR2 SMNVEV (reference sequence). The CDR3 is 13 residues long.